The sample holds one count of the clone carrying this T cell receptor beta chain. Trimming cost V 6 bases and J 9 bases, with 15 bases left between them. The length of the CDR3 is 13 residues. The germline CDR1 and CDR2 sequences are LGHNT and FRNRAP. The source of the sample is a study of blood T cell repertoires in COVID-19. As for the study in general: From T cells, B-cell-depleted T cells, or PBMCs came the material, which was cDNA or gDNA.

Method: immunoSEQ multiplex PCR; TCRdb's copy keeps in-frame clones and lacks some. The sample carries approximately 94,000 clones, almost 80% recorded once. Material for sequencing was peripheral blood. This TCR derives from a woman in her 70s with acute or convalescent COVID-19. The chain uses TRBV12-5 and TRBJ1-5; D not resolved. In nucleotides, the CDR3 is TGTGCTAGTGGCCACGATACCGGCGGGCCCCAGCATTTT. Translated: CASGHDTGGPQHF.